This T cell receptor beta chain was found in a study of Ad26.COV2.S vaccination and SARS-CoV-2 variants (dated by TCRdb to 2020 to 2023). In the study overall: Donors in the vaccine arm were drawn from COV1001, a multicentre, randomized, double-blind, placebo-controlled phase I-IIa trial testing Ad26.COV2.S in healthy adults. TCRbeta repertoire sequencing was used to assess the specificity and breadth of SARS-CoV-2-reactive T cell receptors after Ad26.COV2.S vaccination. Investigators did not know the trial group allocation while performing experiments and assessing outcomes. The TCR-sequenced set comprised about 32 samples: around 20 Ad26.COV2.S vaccine recipients, 5 placebo recipients and 8 SARS-CoV-2 convalescent individuals. Participants in the trial were split at random into five groups of five each, receiving low-dose or high-dose Ad26.COV2.S once or twice, or else placebo on both occasions. Ad26.COV2.S was given intramuscularly at 5x10^10 or 1x10^11 viral particles, as a single shot or as two shots 56 days apart. What the authors observed across the whole study: Ad26.COV2.S recipients had higher spike-specific TCR breadth than placebo recipients (P = 0.0014). The study was not powered to compare responses between vaccine doses or regimens. Comparable non-spike TCR breadth was observed between vaccine and placebo recipients, consistent with only spike being contained in the vaccine. The authors noted that total T cell responses may have been underestimated by the TCR breadth and depth analyses. Substantial breadth of spike-specific CD8+ and CD4+ T cell responses was reported after vaccination.

The immunoSEQ Assay was used to sequence TCRbeta CDR3 regions. After extraction, genomic DNA underwent amplification by bias-controlled multiplex PCR, followed by high-throughput sequencing. Processing in the source paper ran as follows. Collapsing and filtering of sequences were performed to quantify the absolute abundance of each unique TCRbeta CDR3 region. T cell fraction was estimated by normalizing TCRbeta template counts to usable DNA, with usable DNA measured through amplification of reference genes found in all nucleated cells. Repertoire TCRs were annotated as SARS-CoV-2-specific by exact matching of V gene, CDR3 amino acid sequence and J gene to a known reactive TCR set. The reference SARS-CoV-2 TCR set came from MIRA and was filtered for enrichment in COVID-19-positive ImmuneCODE repertoires, removing public or cross-reactive TCRs. Using the MIRA antigens, annotated TCRs were further analysed by specific ORF or by position within an ORF. Breadth was defined as the number of annotated unique rearrangements divided by the total number of unique productive rearrangements, and depth was defined as the summed frequency of the annotated unique rearrangements. Two-sided Wilcoxon rank-sum tests were applied when comparing TCR breadth between groups. TCRdb retrieved this table from immuneACCESS and kept in-frame rearrangements only. Not all clones are present; in checked studies, unresolved V genes account for under half, and no reason is known for the remainder. V, J and clone size reflect that table, while D and trimming were determined from the DNA. The sample table holds about 330,000 clones, of which around 90% were seen once. The top ten constitute about 5% of the sample.

On this clone itself: What antigen it recognizes has not been identified. No base quality values were provided; no much bigger clone lies one nucleotide off.

The germline V gene sets CDR1 to SGHVS and CDR2 to FNYEAQ. For this chain, trimming is 1 base at the V end and 7 bases at the J end, and the number of junction bases without a gene match is 3. The CDR3, cysteine through phenylalanine, is 16 amino acids long. Only CDR3 DNA remains: 48 bases, in frame from the first base. The sample's treatment or condition, from its label and the paper: roughly 19 received Ad26.COV2.S at low or high dose, single or two shots; several received placebo; per-sample allocation not given. Repertoires of vaccine and placebo recipients were sequenced from samples collected on day 63 after the first injection. In Cohort 1b, 25 adults aged 18-55 years were enrolled at a single site in Boston, USA, between 29 July and 7 August 2020. As a vaccine, Ad26.COV2.S was a replication-incompetent adenovirus type 26 vector that expressed a prefusion-stabilized SARS-CoV-2 spike protein derived from the original Wuhan strain.

The chain uses TRBV7-6 and TRBJ2-1; 14 bases in the middle match TRBD2. The sequencing here drew on peripheral blood, taken in a trial of Ad26.COV2.S vaccine versus placebo. The clonotype comes from a person aged 18-60 years who received the Ad26.COV2.S COVID-19 vaccine or a placebo. The DNA is as follows: TGTGCCAGCAGCTTAGGGGGACTAGCGGGAGCGAATGAGCAGTTCTTC. Its translation is CASSLGGLAGANEQFF.